Following are 5 T cell receptor beta chains from one sample sequenced in a study of blood T cell repertoires in COVID-19. Method: immunoSEQ multiplex PCR; TCRdb's copy keeps in-frame clones and lacks some. The sample includes under 170,000 clones, 70% to 90% of them seen just once. Sequencing was carried out using peripheral blood. The receptor set was obtained from a man between 65 and 85 years old with acute or convalescent COVID-19.

V is TRBV27 and J is TRBJ2-3; 7 bases align to TRBD2. The CDR3 length is 17 residues. Germline V gives CDR1 MNHEY, CDR2 SMNVEV (reference sequence). With V trimmed by 5 bases and J by 0 bases, 11 bases remained unmatched. CDR3 residues: CASSPLQAGLSTDTQYF. The CDR3 DNA reads as TGTGCCAGCAGTCCTCTCCAAGCGGGACTGAGCACAGATACGCAGTATTTT.

This sequence joins TRBV6-5 and TRBJ2-1; 12 bases align to TRBD2. This CDR3 has 16 residues. Germline V gene lookup returns CDR1 MNHEY and CDR2 SVGAGI. Unmatched junction bases numbered 4, after V lost 2 bases and J lost 5 bases. CDR3 amino acids: CASSYGRLAGDNEQFF. The DNA of the CDR3 is TGTGCCAGCAGTTACGGCCGACTAGCGGGAGACAATGAGCAGTTCTTC.

The chain recombines TRBV7-2 with TRBJ1-4, with no clear D. The CDR3 has 14 residues. Looked up from germline, CDR1 is SGHTA and CDR2 is FQGNSA. Trimming pared 2 bases from V and 1 base from J, leaving 5 bases between. Here the CDR3 DNA reads TGTGCCAGCAGCTTACAACTAACTAATGAAAAACTGTTTTTT. This codes for CASSLQLTNEKLFF.

The rearrangement joins TRBV21-1 to TRBJ2-2; no check of the table's D call, TRBD1, against the DNA was made. TRBV21-1 has pseudogene status. This CDR3 contains 16 residues. The CDR3 DNA sequence: TGTGCCAGCCACTTAAGACAGGGAGGTAAAGCCGGGGAGCTGTTTTTT. Translating it yields CASHLRQGGKAGELFF.

The chain uses TRBV19 and TRBJ1-6; 7 nucleotides line up with TRBD1. This CDR3 contains 15 residues. The J segment lost 7 bases and the V segment lost 5 bases, leaving 8 bases of the junction unmatched. Germline assignment: CDR1 LNHDA and CDR2 SQIVND (reference sequence). The CDR3 nucleotides are TGTGCCAGTAGTCATCTCGACAGGGCCAATTCACCCCTCCACTTT. Translating it yields CASSHLDRANSPLHF.